Sequencing of this T cell receptor beta chain was carried out in a study of blood T cell repertoires in COVID-19. This study enrolled people aged about 18 to 95 from around 25 US geographic areas. Recovered Cohort 3 donors showed two negative PCRs, clearance, or symptom resolution. The CDR3 length is 13 residues. Trimming took 5 bases from V and 7 from J; bases not matched to a gene: 5. CDR1 MNHEY and CDR2 SVGAGI come from the germline V gene. Authors' data handling: From reference gene primer amplification, estimates of nucleated cell counts were derived. TCRdb keeps only in-frame clones here, not all; method: immunoSEQ multiplex PCR. The DNA gave D and trimming, while V, J and clone size come from that table. The table has about 160,000 clones, roughly 84% seen once.

The genes are TRBV6-5 and TRBJ1-5; 7 positions agree with TRBD1. The receptor comes from a man in his fifties or sixties who had recovered from COVID-19. Material for sequencing was PBMCs or T cells enriched from blood (not recorded which). The CDR3, as DNA: TGTGCCAGCAGTCCAGGGGGGCGGCAGCCCCAGCATTTT. Protein sequence: CASSPGGRQPQHF.